This T cell receptor (beta chain) comes out of a study of T cells after yellow fever vaccination. General study results and limits: A minor fraction of clonotypes spanned both CD4 and CD8 compartments.

This clonotype was seen only a few times. The antigen is not known. This CDR3 region has 17 residues. In germline, CDR1 is LNHNV, CDR2 YYDKDF (reference sequence). The junction had 12 bases not matched to a gene; V was cut back by 3 bases and J by 3 bases. TCRdb reanalysed the 5' RACE reads using MiXCR and keeps one entry per CDR3 protein. The sample lists 550,000 to 750,000 distinct CDR3 sequences; roughly 14% were seen once. This receptor was taken from a man in his thirties or forties who received the YFV17D yellow fever vaccine. This specimen was PBMCs, taken on the day of the yellow fever booster vaccination. The gene calls are TRBV15 and TRBJ2-7; 9 bases map to TRBD1. CDR3 DNA: TGTGCCACCAGCAGGGGCCCCCGCCGGGACAGGGTCTACGAGCAGTACTTC. This codes for CATSRGPRRDRVYEQYF.